Described below is a single TCR beta chain sequence and its context. Profiling relied on immunoSEQ multiplex PCR, and the TCRdb table lists in-frame clones only, not all of them. The repertoire has under 250,000 clones, 80% to 95% of them found once; the top ten carry more than 0.8%. After removal of 5 bases from V and 5 bases from J, the junction contained 6 bases not matched to a gene. This CDR3 spans 14 amino acids. Looked up from germline, CDR1 is SEHNR and CDR2 is FQNEAQ (reference sequence). The data were taken from a study of blood T cell repertoires in COVID-19. The origin of this receptor is a young man with COVID-19, enrolled during active disease. The sequenced sample was peripheral blood. The gene calls are TRBV7-9 and TRBJ1-5, with 7 bases identical to TRBD1. CDR3 region: CASSQGTGDQPQHF. For the CDR3, the DNA is TGTGCCAGCAGCCAAGGAACAGGGGATCAGCCCCAGCATTTT. The variable domain in full, with the rest retrieved from reference TRBV7-9 and TRBJ1-5, is DTGVSQNPRHKITKRGQNVTFRCDPISEHNRLYWYRQTLGQGPEFLTYFQNEAQLEKSRLLSDRFSAERPKGSFSTLEIQRTEQGDSAMYLCASSQGTGDQPQHFGDGTRLSIL.